A single sample gave rise to the 16 T cell receptor beta chains below, sequenced in a study of radiotherapy plus CTLA-4 blockade in lung cancer. The data were produced by immunoSEQ multiplex PCR, yet TCRdb's version contains in-frame clones alone and is incomplete. The sample holds about 70,000 clones, around 80% seen once. The source material was peripheral blood, sampled from a patient treated with radiotherapy plus ipilimumab. The receptor source for this set is a human donor with non-small cell lung cancer who had a complete response to radiotherapy plus ipilimumab.

This clone was detected only once. The chain joins TRBV29-1 to TRBJ1-1; 7 nucleotides line up with TRBD1. This CDR3 is 14 amino acids long. Germline CDR1 and CDR2: SQVTM and ANQGSEA. The junction had 3 bases not matched to a gene; V was cut back by 0 bases and J by 2 bases. CDR3 protein: CSVEDTGANTEAFF. Written as DNA, the CDR3 is TGCAGCGTTGAAGATACAGGGGCTAACACTGAAGCTTTCTTT.

The table lists this clone with a few counts. V usage is TRBV20-1 and J usage is TRBJ1-2; no clear D gene. The CDR3 spans 11 residues. Germline values: CDR1 DFQATT, CDR2 SNEGSKA (reference sequence). V was trimmed by 6 bases and J by 5 bases, leaving 10 bases between them. The CDR3, as DNA: TGCAGTGCCGTCTCCTCATATGGCTACACCTTC. This translates into CSAVSSYGYTF.

The chain joins TRBV11-2 to TRBJ2-1, with 7 bases identical to TRBD2. This CDR3 is built from 14 residues. Germline loops: CDR1 SGHAT, CDR2 FQNNGV. Trimming removed 3 bases from V and 9 bases from J; junction bases left unmatched: 8. This chain's CDR3 is CASSFGRTGGEQFF. In nucleotides, the CDR3 is TGTGCCAGCAGCTTCGGGAGGACGGGCGGTGAGCAGTTCTTC.

CDR3 in DNA: TGTGCCTGGAGTGCCGGGGAGTGGAGTTATGGCTACACCTTC. Translating gives CAWSAGEWSYGYTF. The rearrangement uses TRBV30 and TRBJ1-2; D unclear. Germline values: CDR1 GTSNPN, CDR2 SVGIG (reference sequence). Trimming cost V 1 base and J 5 bases, with 14 bases left between them. The CDR3 length is 14 residues.

The chain is built from TRBV2 and TRBJ2-7; 8 bases fit TRBD1. CDR3 size: 15 residues. CDR1 SNHLY and CDR2 FYNNEI come from the germline V gene. Trimming cost V 3 bases and J 3 bases; bases outside gene matches: 7. The CDR3 reads CASSEWDRPNYEQYF. The CDR3 DNA is TGTGCCAGCAGTGAGTGGGACAGGCCGAACTACGAGCAGTACTTC.

Only one count was recorded for this clone. This chain uses TRBV27 with TRBJ1-4; 9 positions match TRBD1. This CDR3 spans 15 amino acids. V was pared by 5 bases and J by 8 bases, with 9 bases of the junction left unmatched. Germline CDR1 is MNHEY and CDR2 is SMNVEV (reference sequence). The CDR3 coding sequence is TGTGCCAGCAGTCTGGGGACAGGGTCCCTCGAAAAACTGTTTTTT. The encoded protein is CASSLGTGSLEKLFF.

Comment on this clone: Other DNA sequences from this sample encode an identical CDR3 as well. The chain couples TRBV29-1 to TRBJ1-2, with D maybe TRBD1 (6 bases). The CDR3 sequence is 12 residues long. The germline V gene encodes CDR1 SQVTM and CDR2 ANQGSEA. V was cut by 8 bases and J by 4 bases, with 14 bases left in between. CDR3 sequence reads: CSSRGIGYGYTF. CDR3 bases: TGCAGCTCGAGGGGGATCGGCTATGGCTACACCTTC. Variable domain in full (rest from reference TRBV29-1 and TRBJ1-2): SAVISQKPSRDICQRGTSLTIQCQVDSQVTMMFWYRQQPGQSLTLIATANQGSEATYESGFVIDKFPISRPNLTFSTLTVSNMSPEDSSIYLCSSRGIGYGYTFGSGTRLTVV.

This clone was found once. V gene TRBV4-3 combines with J gene TRBJ2-1; D is possibly TRBD2 (5 bases). The CDR3 has 14 amino acids. The V gene's germline CDR1 is LGHNA and CDR2 YSLEER. V was clipped by 4 bases and J by 5 bases, with 12 bases between them. CDR3 DNA: TGCGCCAGCAGCCGCTCACTAGGAAACAATGAGCAGTTCTTC. Translation: CASSRSLGNNEQFF.

J is TRBJ2-5 and V is TRBV7-8; D is ambiguous. The CDR3 sequence is 12 residues long. Germline CDR1 SGHVS, CDR2 FQNEAQ. V was cut by 8 bases and J by 1 base, with 8 bases left in between. The CDR3 DNA follows: TGTGCCAGCGGTGCTAGCCAAGAGACCCAGTACTTC. Its translation: CASGASQETQYF.

The genes are TRBV5-1 and TRBJ1-4; TRBD1 might be the D (5 bases). CDR3 size: 14 residues. The V gene lost 3 bases and the J gene lost 5 bases, with 11 bases spanning the gap. Germline-derived CDR1 and CDR2 are SGHRS and YFSETQ. The CDR3 DNA reads as TGCGCCAGCAGCTACACAGGTGGGAATGAAAAACTGTTTTTT. This codes for CASSYTGGNEKLFF.

The chain joins TRBV30 to TRBJ2-2; TRBD1 might be the D (6 bases). Germline CDR1 GTSNPN, CDR2 SVGIG (reference sequence). The CDR3 extends over 15 amino acids. Trimming shortened V by 2 bases and J by 4 bases, and 14 bases separated the two germline ends. The CDR3 nucleotides read TGTGCCTGGAGTAAGGGGGTAATTATCACCGGGGAGCTGTTTTTT. Translation gives CAWSKGVIITGELFF. Drawing the rest from reference TRBV30 and TRBJ2-2, the complete variable domain is SQTIHQWPATLVQPVGSPLSLECTVEGTSNPNLYWYRQAAGRGLQLLFYSVGIGQISSEVPQNLSASRPQDRQFILSSKKLLLSDSGFYLCAWSKGVIITGELFFGEGSRLTVL.

This clone appeared a few times. The J gene is TRBJ1-2, the V gene TRBV7-9; TRBD1 might be the D (6 bases). The CDR3 is made up of 17 amino acids. Germline-derived CDR1 and CDR2 are SEHNR and FQNEAQ (reference sequence). With 2 bases removed from V and 4 bases from J, the gap between germline ends came to 20 bases. The CDR3 here is CASSLWGRVGAGYGYTF. CDR3 bases: TGTGCCAGCAGCTTATGGGGGCGAGTGGGCGCAGGCTATGGCTACACCTTC. The full variable domain, rest sourced from reference TRBV7-9 and TRBJ1-2, is DTGVSQNPRHKITKRGQNVTFRCDPISEHNRLYWYRQTLGQGPEFLTYFQNEAQLEKSRLLSDRFSAERPKGSFSTLEIQRTEQGDSAMYLCASSLWGRVGAGYGYTFGSGTRLTVV.

The chain links TRBV4-1 to TRBJ2-7; D is undetermined. Germline CDR1 MGHRA, CDR2 YSYEKL. CDR3 size: 13 residues. Trimming pared 0 bases from V and 5 bases from J, leaving 8 bases between. The CDR3 DNA reads TGCGCCAGCAGCCAAGAATCTACGGACGAGCAGTACTTC. It encodes CASSQESTDEQYF.

The rearrangement links TRBV2 to TRBJ1-4; 7 bases map to TRBD1. The CDR3 runs to 15 residues. The V gene end was trimmed by 6 bases and the J gene end by 2 bases; junction bases not matched to a gene: 6. Germline CDR1 is SNHLY and CDR2 is FYNNEI. The CDR3 region has the DNA TGTGCCAGCAGGGTCCAGGGGGGCACTAATGAAAAACTGTTTTTT. It specifies CASRVQGGTNEKLFF. Supplemented by reference TRBV2 and TRBJ1-4, the full variable domain reads EPEVTQTPSHQVTQMGQEVILRCVPISNHLYFYWYRQILGQKVEFLVSFYNNEISEKSEIFDDQFSVERPDGSNFTLKIRSTKLEDSAMYFCASRVQGGTNEKLFFGSGTQLSVL.

This clone turned up a few times. This sequence joins TRBV7-6 and TRBJ2-3, with D possibly being TRBD2 (5 bases). The CDR3 covers 14 residues. Trimming took off 5 bases at V and 4 bases at J, with 13 bases between the two ends. The V gene's germline CDR1 is SGHVS and CDR2 FNYEAQ. CDR3 in amino acids: CASSPIQRADTQYF. The CDR3 coding sequence is TGTGCCAGCAGCCCAATTCAGAGGGCAGATACGCAGTATTTT.

About this clone itself: One end of the junction is discordant with germline, which a read error may explain. The V and J genes are TRBV19 and TRBJ2-7, with a possible D match to TRBD1 (6 bases). The CDR3 spans 14 residues. Germline CDR1 LNHDA, CDR2 SQIVND (reference sequence). As DNA, the CDR3 is TGTGCCAGTAGTATCAAACAGGGAACCTACGGGCAGTACTTC. Translation gives CASSIKQGTYGQYF.